The 4 T cell receptor beta chains listed next were all sequenced from one sample in a study of blood T cell repertoires in COVID-19. Sequencing used immunoSEQ multiplex PCR; TCRdb keeps in-frame clones, though not all of them. The data show hundreds of thousands of clones, about four fifths seen once. Sequenced material: peripheral blood. The receptors originated from a woman aged 40 to 50 with active or convalescent COVID-19.

CDR3 in DNA: TGTGCTAGTGGCCCGGGACTCACCGGGGAGCTGTTTTTT. Protein product: CASGPGLTGELFF. The V and J genes are TRBV12-5 and TRBJ2-2; tentative D call: TRBD2 (6 bases). The CDR3 is 13 residues long. From germline, CDR1 is LGHNT and CDR2 FRNRAP. V dropped 6 bases and J dropped 4 bases, with 9 bases sitting between them.

The chain has TRBV7-8 and TRBJ1-5, with TRBD1 matching over 12 bases. With V trimmed by 1 base and J by 6 bases, 4 bases remained unmatched. Germline assignment: CDR1 SGHVS and CDR2 FQNEAQ. The CDR3 runs to 16 residues. CDR3 protein: CASSLGGTGGTQPQHF. The CDR3 nucleotides are TGTGCCAGCAGCTTAGGGGGGACAGGGGGCACTCAGCCCCAGCATTTT.

The chain couples TRBV7-2 to TRBJ2-5; maybe TRBD1 (5 bases). CDR1 is SGHTA and CDR2 is FQGNSA in the germline V gene. V was clipped by 2 bases and J by 2 bases, with 15 bases between them. The CDR3 is made up of 16 amino acids. The CDR3 sequence: CASSLSGSKGQETQYF. The CDR3 DNA follows: TGTGCCAGCAGCTTATCAGGGTCTAAGGGACAAGAGACCCAGTACTTC.

This clone was seen a few times. The gene calls are TRBV7-8 and TRBJ1-6, with 10 bases identical to TRBD1. The CDR3 consists of 16 residues. Germline V gene lookup returns CDR1 SGHVS and CDR2 FQNEAQ. With 5 bases clipped from V and 10 bases from J, the junction kept 11 bases outside the gene matches. CDR3 sequence (DNA): TGTGCCAGCAGCCAAAACCGACAGGGGGCGGGGTCACCCCTCCACTTT. It specifies CASSQNRQGAGSPLHF.